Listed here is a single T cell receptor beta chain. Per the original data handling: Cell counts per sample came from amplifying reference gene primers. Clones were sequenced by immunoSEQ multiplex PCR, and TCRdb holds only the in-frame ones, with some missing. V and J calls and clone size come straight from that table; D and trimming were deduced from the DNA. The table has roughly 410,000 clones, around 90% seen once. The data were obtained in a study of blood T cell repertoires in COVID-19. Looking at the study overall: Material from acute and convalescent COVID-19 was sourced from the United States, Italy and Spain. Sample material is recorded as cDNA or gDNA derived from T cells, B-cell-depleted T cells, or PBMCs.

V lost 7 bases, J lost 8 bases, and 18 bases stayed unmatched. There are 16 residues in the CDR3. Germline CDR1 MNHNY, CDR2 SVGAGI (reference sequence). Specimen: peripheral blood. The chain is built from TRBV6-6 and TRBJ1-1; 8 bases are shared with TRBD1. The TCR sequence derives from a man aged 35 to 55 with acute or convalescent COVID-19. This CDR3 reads CASIPPLGQGAREAFF. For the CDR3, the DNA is TGTGCCAGCATCCCCCCTCTGGGGCAGGGGGCGCGGGAAGCTTTCTTT.